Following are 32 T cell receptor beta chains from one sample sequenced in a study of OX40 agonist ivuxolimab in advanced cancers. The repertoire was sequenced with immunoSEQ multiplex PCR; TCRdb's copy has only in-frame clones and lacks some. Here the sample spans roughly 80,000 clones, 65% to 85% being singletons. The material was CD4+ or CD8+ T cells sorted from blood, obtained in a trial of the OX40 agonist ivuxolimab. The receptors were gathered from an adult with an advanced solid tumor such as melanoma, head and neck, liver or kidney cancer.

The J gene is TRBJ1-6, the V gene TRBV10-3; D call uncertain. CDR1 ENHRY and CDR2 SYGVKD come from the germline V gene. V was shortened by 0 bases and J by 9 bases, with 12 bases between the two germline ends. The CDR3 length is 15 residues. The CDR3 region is CAISESRGGSSPLHF. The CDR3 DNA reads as TGTGCCATCAGTGAGTCCCGGGGAGGGAGTTCACCCCTCCACTTT.

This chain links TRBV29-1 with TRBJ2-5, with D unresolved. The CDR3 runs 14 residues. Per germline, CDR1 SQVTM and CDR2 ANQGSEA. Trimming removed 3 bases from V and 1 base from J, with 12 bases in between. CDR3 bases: TGCAGCGTTGAGGGGTTGTCCACCCAAGAGACCCAGTACTTC. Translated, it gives CSVEGLSTQETQYF.

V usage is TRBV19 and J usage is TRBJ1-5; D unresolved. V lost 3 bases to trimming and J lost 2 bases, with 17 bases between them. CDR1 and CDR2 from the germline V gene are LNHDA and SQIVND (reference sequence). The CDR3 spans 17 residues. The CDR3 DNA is TGTGCCAGTAGTATGGAACCGGGGAGGAGGGGCAATCAGCCCCAGCATTTT. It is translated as CASSMEPGRRGNQPQHF.

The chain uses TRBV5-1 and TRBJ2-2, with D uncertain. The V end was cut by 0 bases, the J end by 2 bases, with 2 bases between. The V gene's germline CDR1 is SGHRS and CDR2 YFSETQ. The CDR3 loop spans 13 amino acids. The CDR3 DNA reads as TGCGCCAGCAGCTTGGCCAACACCGGGGAGCTGTTTTTT. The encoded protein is CASSLANTGELFF.

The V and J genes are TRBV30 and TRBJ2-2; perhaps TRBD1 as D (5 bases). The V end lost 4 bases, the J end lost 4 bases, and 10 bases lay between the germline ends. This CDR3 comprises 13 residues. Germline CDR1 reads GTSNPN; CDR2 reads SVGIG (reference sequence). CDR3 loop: CAWKGAGTGELFF. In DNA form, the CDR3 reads TGTGCCTGGAAAGGGGCTGGCACCGGGGAGCTGTTTTTT.

The CDR3 reads CASRGEEAQYF. The CDR3 nucleotides read TGTGCCAGCAGGGGGGAGGAGGCGCAGTATTTT. The rearrangement joins TRBV7-9 to TRBJ2-3; a weak D match, TRBD2 (6 bases). Germline-derived CDR1 and CDR2 are SEHNR and FQNEAQ (reference sequence). The CDR3 loop spans 11 amino acids. Trimming took off 6 bases at V and 10 bases at J, with 11 bases between the two ends.

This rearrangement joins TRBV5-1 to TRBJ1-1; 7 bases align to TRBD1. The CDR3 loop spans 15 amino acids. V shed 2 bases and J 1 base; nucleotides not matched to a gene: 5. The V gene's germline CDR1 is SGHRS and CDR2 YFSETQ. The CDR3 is CASSLMTGTNTEAFF. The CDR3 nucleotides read TGCGCCAGCAGCTTAATGACAGGGACGAACACTGAAGCTTTCTTT.

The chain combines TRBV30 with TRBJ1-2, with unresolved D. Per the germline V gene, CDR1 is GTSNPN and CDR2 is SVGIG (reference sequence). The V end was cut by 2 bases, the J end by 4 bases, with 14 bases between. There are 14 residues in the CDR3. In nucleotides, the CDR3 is TGTGCCTGGAGTTACAGTGGGCAAAGCTATGGCTACACCTTC. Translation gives CAWSYSGQSYGYTF.

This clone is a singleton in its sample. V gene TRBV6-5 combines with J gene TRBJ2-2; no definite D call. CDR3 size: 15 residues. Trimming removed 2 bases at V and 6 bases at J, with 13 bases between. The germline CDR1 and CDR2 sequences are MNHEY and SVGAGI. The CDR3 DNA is TGTGCCAGCAGTTACGGGTCCCGATCCCCCGGGGAGCTGTTTTTT. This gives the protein CASSYGSRSPGELFF.

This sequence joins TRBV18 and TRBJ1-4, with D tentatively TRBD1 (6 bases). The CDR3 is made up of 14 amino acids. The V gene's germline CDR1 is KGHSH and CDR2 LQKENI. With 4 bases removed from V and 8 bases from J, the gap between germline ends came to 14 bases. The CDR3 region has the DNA TGTGCCAGCTCACGACGGGACATAGGCGAAAAACTGTTTTTT. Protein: CASSRRDIGEKLFF.

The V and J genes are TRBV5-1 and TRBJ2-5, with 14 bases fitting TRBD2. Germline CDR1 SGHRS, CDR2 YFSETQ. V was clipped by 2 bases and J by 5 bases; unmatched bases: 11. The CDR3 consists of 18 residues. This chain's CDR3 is CASSLQGTSGSLRETQYF. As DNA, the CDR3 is TGCGCCAGCAGCTTACAAGGGACTAGCGGGAGTCTCAGGGAGACCCAGTACTTC.

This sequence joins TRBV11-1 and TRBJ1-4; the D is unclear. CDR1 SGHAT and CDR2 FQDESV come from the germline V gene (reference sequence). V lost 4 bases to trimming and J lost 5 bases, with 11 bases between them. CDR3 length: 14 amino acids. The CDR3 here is CASSSRRTNEKLFF. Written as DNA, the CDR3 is TGTGCCAGCAGCTCAAGACGGACGAATGAAAAACTGTTTTTT.

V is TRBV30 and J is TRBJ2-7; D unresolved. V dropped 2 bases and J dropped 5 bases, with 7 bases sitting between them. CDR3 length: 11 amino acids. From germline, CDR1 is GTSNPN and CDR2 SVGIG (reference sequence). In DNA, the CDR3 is TGTGCCTGGAGTCCCCGGGACGAGCAGTACTTC. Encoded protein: CAWSPRDEQYF.

In DNA form, the CDR3 reads TGTGCCAGCAGTGAACTGAGCGGGAGACCAGATACGCAGTATTTT. Residues: CASSELSGRPDTQYF. The rearrangement joins TRBV2 to TRBJ2-3, with 8 bases aligning to TRBD2. The CDR3 contains 15 residues. CDR1 is SNHLY, CDR2 FYNNEI, per germline. V shed 2 bases and J 4 bases; nucleotides not matched to a gene: 5.

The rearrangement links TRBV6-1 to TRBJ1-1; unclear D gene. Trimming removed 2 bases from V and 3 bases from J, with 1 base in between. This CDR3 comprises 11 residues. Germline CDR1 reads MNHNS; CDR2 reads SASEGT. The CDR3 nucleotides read TGTGCCAGCAGTGAATACACTGAAGCTTTCTTT. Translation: CASSEYTEAFF.

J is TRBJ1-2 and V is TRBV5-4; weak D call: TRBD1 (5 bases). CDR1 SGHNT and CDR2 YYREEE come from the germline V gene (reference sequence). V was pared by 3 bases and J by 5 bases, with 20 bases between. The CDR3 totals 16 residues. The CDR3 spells CASSSGSGRTYYGYTF. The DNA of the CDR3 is TGTGCCAGCAGCTCCGGGTCAGGGAGGACTTATTATGGCTACACCTTC.

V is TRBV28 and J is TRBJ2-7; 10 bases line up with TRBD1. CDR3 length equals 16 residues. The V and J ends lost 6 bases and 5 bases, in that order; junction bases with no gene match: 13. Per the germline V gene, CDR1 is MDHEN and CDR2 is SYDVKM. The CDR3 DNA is TGTGCCAGCAGCCGAAGACAGGGGGCGATGATAAACGAGCAGTACTTC. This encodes CASSRRQGAMINEQYF.

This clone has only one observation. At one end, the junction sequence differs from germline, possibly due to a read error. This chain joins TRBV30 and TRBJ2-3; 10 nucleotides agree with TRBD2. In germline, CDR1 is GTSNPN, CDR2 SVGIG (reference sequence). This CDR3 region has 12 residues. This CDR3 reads CAWDATSGAVGF. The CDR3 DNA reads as TGTGCCTGGGACGCTACTAGCGGGGCCGTAGGGTTT.

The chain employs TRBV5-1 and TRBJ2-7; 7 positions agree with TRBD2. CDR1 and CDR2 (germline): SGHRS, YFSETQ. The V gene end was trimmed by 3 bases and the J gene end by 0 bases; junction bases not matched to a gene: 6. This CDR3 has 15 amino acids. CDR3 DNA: TGCGCCAGCAGCTCGGGAGCGGGATTCTCCTACGAGCAGTACTTC. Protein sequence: CASSSGAGFSYEQYF.

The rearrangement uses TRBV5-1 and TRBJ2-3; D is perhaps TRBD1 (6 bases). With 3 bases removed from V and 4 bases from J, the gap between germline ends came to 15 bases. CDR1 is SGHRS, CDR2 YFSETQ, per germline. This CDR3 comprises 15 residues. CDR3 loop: CASSSLGARADTQYF. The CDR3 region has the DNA TGCGCCAGCAGCTCCTTGGGGGCGCGGGCAGATACGCAGTATTTT.

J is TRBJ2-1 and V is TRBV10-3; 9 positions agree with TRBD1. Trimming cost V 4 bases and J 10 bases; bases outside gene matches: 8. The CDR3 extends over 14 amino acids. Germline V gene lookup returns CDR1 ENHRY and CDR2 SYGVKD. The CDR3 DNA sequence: TGTGCCATCAGTGCAGGACAGGGGAAAGGCGAGCAGTTCTTC. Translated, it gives CAISAGQGKGEQFF.

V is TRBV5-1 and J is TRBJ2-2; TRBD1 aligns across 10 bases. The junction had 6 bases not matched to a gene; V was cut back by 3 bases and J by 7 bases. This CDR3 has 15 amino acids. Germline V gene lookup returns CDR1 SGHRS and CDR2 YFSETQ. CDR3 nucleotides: TGCGCCAGCAGCTCCGGGACAGGGGTAATCGGGGAGCTGTTTTTT. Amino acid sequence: CASSSGTGVIGELFF. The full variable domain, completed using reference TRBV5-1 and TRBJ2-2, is KAGVTQTPRYLIKTRGQQVTLSCSPISGHRSVSWYQQTPGQGLQFLFEYFSETQRNKGNFPGRFSGRQFSNSRSEMNVSTLELGDSALYLCASSSGTGVIGELFFGEGSRLTVL.

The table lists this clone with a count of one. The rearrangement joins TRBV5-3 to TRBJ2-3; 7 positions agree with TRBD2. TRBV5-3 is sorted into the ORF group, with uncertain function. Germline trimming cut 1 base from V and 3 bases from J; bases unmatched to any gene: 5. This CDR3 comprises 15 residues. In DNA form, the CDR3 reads TGTGCCAGAAGCTTGCGGAGCGGGAAAACAGATACGCAGTATTTT. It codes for CARSLRSGKTDTQYF.

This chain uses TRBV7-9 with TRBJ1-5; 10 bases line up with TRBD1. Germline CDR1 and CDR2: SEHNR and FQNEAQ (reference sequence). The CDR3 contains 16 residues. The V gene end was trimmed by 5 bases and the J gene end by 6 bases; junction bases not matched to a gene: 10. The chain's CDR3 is CASSASDRGRLQPQHF. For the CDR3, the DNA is TGTGCCAGCAGCGCCTCCGACAGGGGGCGGCTTCAGCCCCAGCATTTT. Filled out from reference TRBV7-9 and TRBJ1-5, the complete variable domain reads DTGVSQNPRHKITKRGQNVTFRCDPISEHNRLYWYRQTLGQGPEFLTYFQNEAQLEKSRLLSDRFSAERPKGSFSTLEIQRTEQGDSAMYLCASSASDRGRLQPQHFGDGTRLSIL.

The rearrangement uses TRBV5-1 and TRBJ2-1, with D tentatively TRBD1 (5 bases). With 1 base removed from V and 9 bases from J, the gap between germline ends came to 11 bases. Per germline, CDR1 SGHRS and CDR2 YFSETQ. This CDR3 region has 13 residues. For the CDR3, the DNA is TGCGCCAGCAGCTTGCCCAGGGTCGGTGAGCAGTTCTTC. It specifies CASSLPRVGEQFF.

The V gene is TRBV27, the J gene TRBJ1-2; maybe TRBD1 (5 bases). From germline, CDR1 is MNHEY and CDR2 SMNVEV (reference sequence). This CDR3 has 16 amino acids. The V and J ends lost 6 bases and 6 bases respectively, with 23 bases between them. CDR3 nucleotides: TGTGCCAGCAGCTTCAACGGGGCAGCCCGAGGGGATGGCTACACCTTC. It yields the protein CASSFNGAARGDGYTF.

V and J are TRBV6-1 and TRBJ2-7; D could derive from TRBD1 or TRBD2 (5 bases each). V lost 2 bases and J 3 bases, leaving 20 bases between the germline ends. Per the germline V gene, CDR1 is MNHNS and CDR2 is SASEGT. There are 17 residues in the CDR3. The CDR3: CASSERAGATLFYEQYF. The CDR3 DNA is TGTGCCAGCAGTGAACGGGCCGGGGCGACCTTGTTCTACGAGCAGTACTTC.

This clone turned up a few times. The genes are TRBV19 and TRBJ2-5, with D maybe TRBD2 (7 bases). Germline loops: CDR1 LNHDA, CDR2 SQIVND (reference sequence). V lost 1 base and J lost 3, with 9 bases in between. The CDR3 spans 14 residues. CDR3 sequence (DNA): TGTGCCAGTAGTATAGGAGGGGGGGAAGAGACCCAGTACTTC. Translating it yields CASSIGGGEETQYF.

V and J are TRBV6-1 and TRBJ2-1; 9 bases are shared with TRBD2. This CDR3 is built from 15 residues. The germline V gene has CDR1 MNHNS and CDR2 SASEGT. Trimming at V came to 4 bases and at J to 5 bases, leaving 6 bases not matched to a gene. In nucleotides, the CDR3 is TGTGCCAGCAGTGCTGGCCTAGCGGGAAACAATGAGCAGTTCTTC. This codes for CASSAGLAGNNEQFF.

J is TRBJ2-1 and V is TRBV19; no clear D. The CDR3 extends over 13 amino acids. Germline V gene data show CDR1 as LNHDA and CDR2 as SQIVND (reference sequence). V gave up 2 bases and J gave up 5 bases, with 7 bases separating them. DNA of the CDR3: TGTGCCAGTAGTATACGCCGACACAATGAGCAGTTCTTC. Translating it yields CASSIRRHNEQFF.

CDR3 DNA: TGTGCCAGCAGATATCAGGGGGTTCTTAATTCACCCCTCCACTTT. Protein product: CASRYQGVLNSPLHF. The chain uses TRBV27 and TRBJ1-6; TRBD1 aligns across 7 bases. J was trimmed by 6 bases and V by 6 bases; bases with no gene match: 8. Germline V gene sequence: CDR1 MNHEY, CDR2 SMNVEV (reference sequence). This CDR3 contains 15 residues.

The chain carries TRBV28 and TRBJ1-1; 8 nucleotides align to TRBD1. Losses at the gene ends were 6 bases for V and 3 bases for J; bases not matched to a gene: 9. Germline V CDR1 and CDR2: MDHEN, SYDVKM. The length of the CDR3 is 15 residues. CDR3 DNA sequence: TGTGCCAGCAGGGAGGACAGGGTCAGGCACACTGAAGCTTTCTTT. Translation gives CASREDRVRHTEAFF. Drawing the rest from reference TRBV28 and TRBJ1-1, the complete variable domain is DVKVTQSSRYLVKRTGEKVFLECVQDMDHENMFWYRQDPGLGLRLIYFSYDVKMKEKGDIPEGYSVSREKKERFSLILESASTNQTSMYLCASREDRVRHTEAFFGQGTRLTVV.